The 24 T cell receptor beta chains listed next were all sequenced from one sample in a study of a mutant IDH1 vaccine in newly diagnosed glioma. Time point given: baseline, week 1 (first vaccination visit). Treatment noted: pre-vaccination baseline after standard-of-care therapy. Assay: immunoSEQ multiplex PCR; the TCRdb copy retains only in-frame clones and omits some. The sample yields 80,000 to 100,000 clones, roughly 80% seen once. The sequences come from PBMCs, collected from a glioma patient treated with radiotherapy, temozolomide or both. Receptors originate from a man aged 40-50 years with glioma. Some clones in this sample may be carry-over from other donors' samples.

In this sample, this clone turned up a few times. The V and J genes are TRBV12-5 and TRBJ1-4, with D unclear. Germline lookup yields CDR1 LGHNT and CDR2 FRNRAP. The CDR3 has 14 amino acids. V shed 1 base and J shed 8 bases, with 11 bases lying between them. The CDR3 loop is CASGLAGGFEKLFF. The DNA for the CDR3 is TGTGCTAGTGGTTTGGCTGGTGGTTTCGAAAAACTGTTTTTT.

The V gene is TRBV5-1, the J gene TRBJ1-1; D not resolved. Germline lookup yields CDR1 SGHRS and CDR2 YFSETQ. This CDR3 is 13 amino acids long. With 3 bases removed from V and 1 base from J, the gap between germline ends came to 7 bases. The CDR3 sequence is CASSSLGNTEAFF. The DNA for the CDR3 is TGCGCCAGCAGCTCCCTGGGGAACACTGAAGCTTTCTTT.

The chain links TRBV30 to TRBJ1-6, with 9 bases that match TRBD1. Germline V gene sequence: CDR1 GTSNPN, CDR2 SVGIG (reference sequence). V gave up 4 bases and J gave up 9 bases; unmatched junction bases: 4. The CDR3 loop spans 13 amino acids. Written as DNA, the CDR3 is TGTGCCTGGAATGGACAGGGGATTTCACCCCTCCACTTT. This sequence encodes CAWNGQGISPLHF.

The rearrangement links TRBV6-4 to TRBJ2-7, with 7 bases aligning to TRBD1. J lost 3 bases, V lost 6 bases, and 17 bases had no gene match. The germline V gene encodes CDR1 MRHNA and CDR2 SNTAGT. The CDR3 extends over 17 amino acids. CDR3 nucleotide sequence: TGTGCCAGCAGCGATACTCCGACTCTCAGACAGGGCTACGAGCAGTACTTC. This gives the protein CASSDTPTLRQGYEQYF.

The chain joins TRBV4-1 to TRBJ2-1; D is uncertain. Between the trimmed V and J ends, which lost 3 bases and 3 bases, there was a span of 6 bases. Germline assignment: CDR1 MGHRA and CDR2 YSYEKL. The CDR3 is 13 residues long. The CDR3: CASSHGYYNEQFF. The CDR3 DNA sequence: TGCGCCAGCAGCCATGGTTACTACAATGAGCAGTTCTTC.

This clone was recorded a few times. V gene TRBV18 combines with J gene TRBJ1-5; no firm D call. This CDR3 comprises 14 residues. Deletions cut 1 base from V and 4 bases from J, with 8 bases between. The germline V gene has CDR1 KGHSH and CDR2 LQKENI. The CDR3 DNA follows: TGTGCCAGCTCACCACGGTCAGAAAATCAGCCCCAGCATTTT. This encodes CASSPRSENQPQHF.

This clone appeared once. This chain connects TRBV5-1 to TRBJ2-5, with TRBD1 matching 9 bases. This CDR3 contains 17 residues. Looked up from germline, CDR1 is SGHRS and CDR2 is YFSETQ. V trimming: 4 bases; J trimming: 0 bases; junction bases outside the gene matches: 10. The CDR3 DNA reads as TGCGCCAGCAGCGTGGGACAGGGCCCACCGTACCAAGAGACCCAGTACTTC. This translates into CASSVGQGPPYQETQYF. The full variable domain, with the rest looked up from reference TRBV5-1 and TRBJ2-5, is KAGVTQTPRYLIKTRGQQVTLSCSPISGHRSVSWYQQTPGQGLQFLFEYFSETQRNKGNFPGRFSGRQFSNSRSEMNVSTLELGDSALYLCASSVGQGPPYQETQYFGPGTRLLVL.

The CDR3 sequence is CASSLDGSGEETQYF. Written as DNA, the CDR3 is TGCGCCAGCAGCTTGGATGGGTCGGGGGAAGAGACCCAGTACTTC. The V and J genes are TRBV5-1 and TRBJ2-5; perhaps TRBD2 as D (6 bases). The CDR3 loop spans 15 amino acids. The ends were cut back, 0 bases at V and 3 bases at J, with 12 bases in the middle. Per germline, CDR1 SGHRS and CDR2 YFSETQ.

V usage is TRBV2 and J usage is TRBJ2-2; D may be TRBD1 (6 bases). The V end lost 6 bases, the J end lost 0 bases, and 8 bases lay between the germline ends. CDR3 length: 14 residues. CDR1 is SNHLY and CDR2 is FYNNEI in the germline V gene. The CDR3 sequence is CASRDRTNTGELFF. The CDR3 region has the DNA TGTGCCAGCAGGGACAGAACGAACACCGGGGAGCTGTTTTTT.

The chain combines TRBV5-6 with TRBJ1-6, with unresolved D. Germline V gene sequence: CDR1 SGHDT, CDR2 YYEEEE. This CDR3 is 15 amino acids long. Trimming stripped 0 bases from V and 7 bases from J, with 11 bases between. The CDR3: CASSLGWVGNSPLHF. The CDR3 DNA sequence: TGTGCCAGCAGCTTGGGGTGGGTGGGAAATTCACCCCTCCACTTT.

The chain links TRBV7-9 to TRBJ2-7; 8 positions match TRBD2. The CDR3 is 15 amino acids. V trimming: 4 bases; J trimming: 0 bases; junction bases outside the gene matches: 5. Looked up from germline, CDR1 is SEHNR and CDR2 is FQNEAQ (reference sequence). The CDR3 loop is CASSSYAGGSYEQYF. In DNA form, the CDR3 reads TGTGCCAGCAGCTCATACGCGGGGGGCTCCTACGAGCAGTACTTC.

This clone was counted a single time. V and J are TRBV7-2 and TRBJ2-3; D gene uncertain. Between the trimmed V and J ends, which lost 1 base and 2 bases, there was a span of 7 bases. Per the germline V gene, CDR1 is SGHTA and CDR2 is FQGNSA. The CDR3 is 14 amino acids. CDR3 region: CASSLGTVTDTQYF. In DNA, the CDR3 is TGTGCCAGCAGCTTAGGGACCGTCACAGATACGCAGTATTTT.

V is TRBV25-1 and J is TRBJ1-5; D possibly corresponds to TRBD1 (5 bases). V was clipped by 3 bases and J by 5 bases, with 17 bases between them. The CDR3 is made up of 16 amino acids. Germline CDR1 is MGHDK and CDR2 is SYGVNS. In DNA form, the CDR3 reads TGTGCCAGCAGTGACCCACTCTGGGGGGACCATCAGCCCCAGCATTTT. Its protein is CASSDPLWGDHQPQHF.

This clone was found once. The V call is TRBV6-6, the J call TRBJ2-2; D is unclear. The CDR3 totals 14 residues. Trimming took off 0 bases at V and 1 base at J, with 3 bases between the two ends. Per the germline V gene, CDR1 is MNHNY and CDR2 is SVGAGI (reference sequence). CDR3 DNA sequence: TGTGCCAGCAGTTACTCGGGGAACACCGGGGAGCTGTTTTTT. This translates into CASSYSGNTGELFF.

The rearrangement links TRBV2 to TRBJ1-2, with D possibly being TRBD1 (5 bases). Germline V gene data show CDR1 as SNHLY and CDR2 as FYNNEI. The CDR3 totals 15 residues. V gave up 0 bases and J gave up 4 bases, with 12 bases separating them. The CDR3 here is CASSEARARGYGYTF. As DNA, the CDR3 is TGTGCCAGCAGTGAAGCGAGGGCAAGGGGCTATGGCTACACCTTC.

This chain links TRBV15 with TRBJ1-5, with D maybe TRBD1 (6 bases). Germline-derived CDR1 and CDR2 are LNHNV and YYDKDF (reference sequence). The CDR3 loop spans 16 amino acids. With 4 bases removed from V and 3 bases from J, the gap between germline ends came to 16 bases. The chain's CDR3 is CATSKGKDRHNQPQHF. The CDR3 region has the DNA TGTGCCACCAGCAAAGGGAAAGACAGGCACAATCAGCCCCAGCATTTT.

The V and J genes are TRBV7-2 and TRBJ2-1, with 12 bases matching TRBD2. The CDR3 consists of 16 residues. Losses at the gene ends were 5 bases for V and 4 bases for J; bases not matched to a gene: 6. Per germline, CDR1 SGHTA and CDR2 FQGNSA. CDR3 nucleotides: TGTGCCAGCAGCCCCTGGACTAGCGGGGTGTACAATGAGCAGTTCTTC. It specifies CASSPWTSGVYNEQFF.

This clone was counted a single time. The chain combines TRBV9 with TRBJ2-4; 8 positions match TRBD1. Germline CDR1 SGDLS, CDR2 YYNGEE. With V trimmed by 4 bases and J by 8 bases, 11 bases remained unmatched. The length of the CDR3 is 15 residues. In nucleotides, the CDR3 is TGTGCCAGCAGCCCGACCGGGACAGGTAGAGACATTCAGTACTTC. Translating it yields CASSPTGTGRDIQYF.

This clone was counted a single time. In DNA, the CDR3 is TGTGCCAGCAGTGAACACCGAACAGGGGCATCGGAAAAACTGTTTTTT. Translation gives CASSEHRTGASEKLFF. This chain uses TRBV2 with TRBJ1-4, with 7 bases identical to TRBD1. The J segment lost 8 bases and the V segment lost 2 bases, leaving 11 bases of the junction unmatched. Germline assignment: CDR1 SNHLY and CDR2 FYNNEI. The CDR3 runs to 16 residues.

This rearrangement joins TRBV13 to TRBJ1-6, with 7 nucleotides matching TRBD1. This CDR3 region has 13 residues. Trimming cost V 9 bases and J 7 bases; bases outside gene matches: 6. From germline, CDR1 is PRHDT and CDR2 FYEKMQ (reference sequence). CDR3 nucleotides: TGTGCCAGTTCGACAGGGTCGAATTCACCCCTCCACTTT. Protein sequence: CASSTGSNSPLHF.

The gene calls are TRBV2 and TRBJ1-2, with a weak D call TRBD1 (6 bases). The CDR3 contains 14 residues. Germline-derived CDR1 and CDR2 are SNHLY and FYNNEI. Trimming removed 3 bases from V and 5 bases from J, with 13 bases in between. This chain's CDR3 is CASSELTGQYGYTF. CDR3 coding DNA: TGTGCCAGCAGTGAGCTGACAGGCCAATATGGCTACACCTTC.

This sequence joins TRBV6-5 and TRBJ1-2; possibly TRBD1 for D (5 bases). CDR3 length equals 14 residues. CDR1 is MNHEY, CDR2 SVGAGI, per germline. Trimming took off 8 bases at V and 8 bases at J, with 21 bases between the two ends. CDR3 protein: CASLPTAVGQGYTF. Written as DNA, the CDR3 is TGTGCCAGCCTCCCGACAGCTGTAGGACAAGGCTACACCTTC.

This sequence joins TRBV29-1 and TRBJ2-3, with D unresolved. There are 12 residues in the CDR3. V dropped 4 bases and J dropped 4 bases, with 9 bases sitting between them. Germline lookup yields CDR1 SQVTM and CDR2 ANQGSEA. The CDR3 DNA follows: TGCAGCGTTGTACTGGTTCCAGATACGCAGTATTTT. Amino acid sequence: CSVVLVPDTQYF.

The chain joins TRBV18 to TRBJ2-5; the D gene is possibly TRBD1 (6 bases). Trimming removed 3 bases at V and 5 bases at J, with 13 bases between. This CDR3 is 14 amino acids long. The V gene's germline CDR1 is KGHSH and CDR2 LQKENI. The CDR3 DNA reads as TGTGCCAGCTCACCGGACAGTAGGAAGGAGACCCAGTACTTC. This encodes CASSPDSRKETQYF.